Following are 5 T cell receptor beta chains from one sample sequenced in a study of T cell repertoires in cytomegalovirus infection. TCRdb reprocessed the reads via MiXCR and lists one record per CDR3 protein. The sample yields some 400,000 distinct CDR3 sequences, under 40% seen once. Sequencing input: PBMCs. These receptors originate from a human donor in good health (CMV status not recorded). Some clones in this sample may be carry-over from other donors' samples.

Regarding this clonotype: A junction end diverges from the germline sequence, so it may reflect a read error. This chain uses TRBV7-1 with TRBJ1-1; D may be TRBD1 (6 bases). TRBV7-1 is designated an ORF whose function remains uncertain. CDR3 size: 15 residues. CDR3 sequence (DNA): TGTGCCAGCAGCTCACCGACAGGAATGAACACGGAAGCTGGCTTT. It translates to CASSSPTGMNTEAGF.

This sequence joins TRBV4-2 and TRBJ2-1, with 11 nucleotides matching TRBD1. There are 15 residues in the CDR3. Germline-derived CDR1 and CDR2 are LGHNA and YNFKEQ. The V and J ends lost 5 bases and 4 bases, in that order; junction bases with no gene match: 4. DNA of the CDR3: TGTGCCAGCAGCGGACAGGGGGCGCGGTACAATGAGCAGTTCTTC. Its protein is CASSGQGARYNEQFF.

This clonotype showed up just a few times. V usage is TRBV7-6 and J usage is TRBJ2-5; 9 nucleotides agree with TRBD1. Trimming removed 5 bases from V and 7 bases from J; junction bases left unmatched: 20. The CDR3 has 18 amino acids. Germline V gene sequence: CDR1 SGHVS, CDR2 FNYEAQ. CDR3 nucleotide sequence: TGTGCCAGCAGCCCCATGGGACAGGGCAAGGAGGTTAGAGGGACCCAGTACTTC. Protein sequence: CASSPMGQGKEVRGTQYF.

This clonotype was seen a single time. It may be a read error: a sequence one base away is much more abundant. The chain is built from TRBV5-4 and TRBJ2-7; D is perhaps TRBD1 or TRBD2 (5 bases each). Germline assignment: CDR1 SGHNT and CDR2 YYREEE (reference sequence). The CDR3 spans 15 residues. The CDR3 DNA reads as TGTGCCAGCGGCTTGGGGGTGGGATCGGTCTACGAGCAGTACTTC. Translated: CASGLGVGSVYEQYF.

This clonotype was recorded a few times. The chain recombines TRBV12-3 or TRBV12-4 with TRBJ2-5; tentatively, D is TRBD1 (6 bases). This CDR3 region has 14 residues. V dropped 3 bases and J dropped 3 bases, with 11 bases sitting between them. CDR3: CASSLAGVEETQYF. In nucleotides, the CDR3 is TGTGCCAGCAGTTTGGCAGGGGTAGAAGAGACCCAGTACTTC.